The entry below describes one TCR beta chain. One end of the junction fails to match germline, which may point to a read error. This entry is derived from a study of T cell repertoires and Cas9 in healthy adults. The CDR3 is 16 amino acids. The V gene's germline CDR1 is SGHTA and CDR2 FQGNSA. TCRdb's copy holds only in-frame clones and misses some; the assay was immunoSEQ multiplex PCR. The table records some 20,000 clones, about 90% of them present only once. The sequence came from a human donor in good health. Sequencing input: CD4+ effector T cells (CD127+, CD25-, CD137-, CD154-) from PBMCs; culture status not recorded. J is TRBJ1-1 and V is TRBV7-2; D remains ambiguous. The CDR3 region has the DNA TGTGTCAGCAGCTTAGCGAGTTGGGTGAGAGGCACTGAAGCTTTCTTT. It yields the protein CVSSLASWVRGTEAFF. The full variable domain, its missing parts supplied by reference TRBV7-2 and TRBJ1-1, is GAGVSQSPSNKVTEKGKDVELRCDPISGHTALYWYRQSLGQGLEFLIYFQGNSAPDKSGLPSDRFSAERTGGSVSTLTIQRTQQEDSAVYLCVSSLASWVRGTEAFFGQGTRLTVV.